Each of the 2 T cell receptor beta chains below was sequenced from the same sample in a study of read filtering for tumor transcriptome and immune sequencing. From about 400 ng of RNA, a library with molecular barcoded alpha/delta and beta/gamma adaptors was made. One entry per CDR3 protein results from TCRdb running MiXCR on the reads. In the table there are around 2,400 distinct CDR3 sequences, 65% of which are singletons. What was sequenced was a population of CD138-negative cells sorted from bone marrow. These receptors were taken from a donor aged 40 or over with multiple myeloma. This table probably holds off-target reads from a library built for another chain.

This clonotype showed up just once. The CDR3, as DNA: TGCGCCAGCAGCTTGGCGGGACCTTCTTATGGAAACACCATATATTTT. This codes for CASSLAGPSYGNTIYF. The rearrangement uses TRBV5-1 and TRBJ1-3; possible D gene TRBD1, 5 bases. Germline-derived CDR1 and CDR2 are SGHRS and YFSETQ. The CDR3 loop spans 16 amino acids. The V gene lost 0 bases and the J gene lost 3 bases, with 13 bases spanning the gap.

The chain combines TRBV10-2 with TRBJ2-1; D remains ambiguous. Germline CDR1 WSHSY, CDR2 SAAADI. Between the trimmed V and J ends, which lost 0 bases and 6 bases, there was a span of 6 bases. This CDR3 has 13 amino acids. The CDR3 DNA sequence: TGCGCCAGCAGTGAGTCACCCCTCAATGAGCAGTTCTTC. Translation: CASSESPLNEQFF.